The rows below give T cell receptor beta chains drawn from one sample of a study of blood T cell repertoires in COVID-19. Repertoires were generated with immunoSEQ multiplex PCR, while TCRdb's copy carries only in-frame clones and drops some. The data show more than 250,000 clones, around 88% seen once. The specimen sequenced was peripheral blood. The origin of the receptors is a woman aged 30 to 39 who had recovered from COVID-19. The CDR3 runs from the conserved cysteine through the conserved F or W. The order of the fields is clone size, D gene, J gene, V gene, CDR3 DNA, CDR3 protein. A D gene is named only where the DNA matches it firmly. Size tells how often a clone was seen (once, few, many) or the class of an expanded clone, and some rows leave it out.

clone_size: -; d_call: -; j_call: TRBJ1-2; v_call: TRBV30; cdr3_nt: TGTGCCTGGAACCGAGATAACTATGGCTACACCTTC; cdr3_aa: CAWNRDNYGYTF
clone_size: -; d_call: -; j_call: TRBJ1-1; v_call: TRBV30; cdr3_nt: TGTGCCTTCACAAAGGACATTGGCCACACTGAAGCTTTCTTT; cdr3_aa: CAFTKDIGHTEAFF
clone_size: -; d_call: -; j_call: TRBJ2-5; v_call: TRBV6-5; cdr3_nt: TGTGCCAGCAGTCCAACAGGGGGAGGGGAGACCCAGTACTTC; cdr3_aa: CASSPTGGGETQYF
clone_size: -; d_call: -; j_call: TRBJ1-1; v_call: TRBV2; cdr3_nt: TGTGCCAGCGACCGGGGGGAGGAATACACTGAAGCTTTCTTT; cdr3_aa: CASDRGEEYTEAFF
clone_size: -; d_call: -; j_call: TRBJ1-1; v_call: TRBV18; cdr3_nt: TGTGCCAGCTCACCACTTAGCGGGGGCACTGAAGCTTTCTTT; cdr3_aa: CASSPLSGGTEAFF
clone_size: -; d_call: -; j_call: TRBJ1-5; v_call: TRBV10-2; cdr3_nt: TGCGCCAGCGGGACTGATAGCAATCAGCCCCAGCATTTT; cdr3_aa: CASGTDSNQPQHF
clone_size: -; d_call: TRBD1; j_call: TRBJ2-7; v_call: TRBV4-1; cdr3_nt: TGCGCCAGCAGCCATGGAGGACAGGCCTCCTACGAGCAGTACTTC; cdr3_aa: CASSHGGQASYEQYF
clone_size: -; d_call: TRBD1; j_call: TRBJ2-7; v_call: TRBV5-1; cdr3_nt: TGCGCCAGCAGCGCGGGACAGGGTGCCTACGAGCAGTACTTC; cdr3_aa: CASSAGQGAYEQYF
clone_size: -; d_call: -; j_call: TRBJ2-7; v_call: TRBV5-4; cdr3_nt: TGTGCCAGCAGCCCTGACAACTCCTACGAGCAGTACTTC; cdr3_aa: CASSPDNSYEQYF
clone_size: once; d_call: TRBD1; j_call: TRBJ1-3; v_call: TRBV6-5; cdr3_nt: TGTGCCAGCAGTTACCGGAGGGGGCCCGGAAACACCATATATTTT; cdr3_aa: CASSYRRGPGNTIYF
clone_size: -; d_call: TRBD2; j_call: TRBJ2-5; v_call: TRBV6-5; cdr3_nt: TGTGCCAGCAAATCCCAGCGGGGGGGCCAAGAGACCCAGTACTTC; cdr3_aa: CASKSQRGGQETQYF